Listed here are 21 T cell receptor beta chains from one sample, sequenced in a study of shared clonotypes between healthy human individuals. Generated by immunoSEQ multiplex PCR, the TCRdb table keeps only in-frame clones and is missing some. The sample holds roughly 2.4 million clones, about 94% seen once. The sequencing sample was made of naive CD4+ T cells sorted from blood. This sample's subset: CD45RA+ positively selected. These TCRs come from a man aged 18 to 30 in good health.

The chain links TRBV7-8 to TRBJ1-2, with D perhaps TRBD1 (6 bases). Per the germline V gene, CDR1 is SGHVS and CDR2 is FQNEAQ. The CDR3 length is 15 residues. Trimming pared 5 bases from V and 4 bases from J, leaving 17 bases between. This CDR3 reads CASSPRTEPFYGYTF. The CDR3 nucleotides are TGTGCCAGCAGCCCCCGGACAGAGCCTTTCTATGGCTACACCTTC. The full variable domain, rest sourced from reference TRBV7-8 and TRBJ1-2, is GAGVSQSPRYKVAKRGQDVALRCDPISGHVSLFWYQQALGQGPEFLTYFQNEAQLDKSGLPSDRFFAERPEGSVSTLKIQRTQQEDSAVYLCASSPRTEPFYGYTFGSGTRLTVV.

This chain connects TRBV5-6 to TRBJ2-7; D may be TRBD2 (6 bases). The V gene lost 4 bases and the J gene lost 11 bases, with 19 bases spanning the gap. This CDR3 contains 13 residues. CDR1 is SGHDT, CDR2 YYEEEE, per germline. The CDR3: CASSGGVPPHEYF. Here the CDR3 DNA reads TGTGCCAGCAGCGGAGGGGTCCCCCCACACGAGTACTTC.

V usage is TRBV2 and J usage is TRBJ2-5; weak D call: TRBD1 (5 bases). V was pared by 7 bases and J by 3 bases, with 15 bases between. The CDR3 is 14 residues long. CDR1 is SNHLY and CDR2 is FYNNEI in the germline V gene. CDR3 sequence reads: CASNWGSPKETQYF. Written as DNA, the CDR3 is TGTGCCAGCAACTGGGGCAGTCCTAAAGAGACCCAGTACTTC. The variable domain in full, with the rest retrieved from reference TRBV2 and TRBJ2-5, is EPEVTQTPSHQVTQMGQEVILRCVPISNHLYFYWYRQILGQKVEFLVSFYNNEISEKSEIFDDQFSVERPDGSNFTLKIRSTKLEDSAMYFCASNWGSPKETQYFGPGTRLLVL.

The rearrangement links TRBV10-3 to TRBJ2-1; D is possibly TRBD2 (6 bases). The CDR3 has 13 residues. V lost 0 bases, J lost 12 bases, and 12 bases lay in between. Per germline, CDR1 ENHRY and CDR2 SYGVKD. The CDR3 bases are TGTGCCATCAGTGAGTCGGTAGCGGAGGGGCAGTTCTTC. Encoded protein: CAISESVAEGQFF.

V is TRBV20-1 and J is TRBJ1-4; D ambiguous. Germline V CDR1 and CDR2: DFQATT, SNEGSKA (reference sequence). CDR3 size: 10 residues. V was trimmed by 3 bases and J by 12 bases, leaving 8 bases between them. The CDR3 reads CSASPGQLFF. The CDR3 nucleotides are TGCAGTGCTAGTCCAGGCCAACTGTTTTTT.

This chain joins TRBV2 and TRBJ2-7; 9 bases agree with TRBD1. Looked up from germline, CDR1 is SNHLY and CDR2 is FYNNEI. V trimming: 8 bases; J trimming: 6 bases; junction bases outside the gene matches: 8. This CDR3 is 13 amino acids long. The CDR3 region has the DNA TGTGCCAGCCGATGGACAGGGGAGGTCGAGCAGTACTTC. Its translation is CASRWTGEVEQYF. The full variable domain, in which reference TRBV2 and TRBJ2-7 provide the parts outside the CDR3, is EPEVTQTPSHQVTQMGQEVILRCVPISNHLYFYWYRQILGQKVEFLVSFYNNEISEKSEIFDDQFSVERPDGSNFTLKIRSTKLEDSAMYFCASRWTGEVEQYFGPGTRLTVT.

The V and J genes are TRBV10-1 and TRBJ1-1, with D uncertain. Trimming pared 0 bases from V and 5 bases from J, leaving 4 bases between. Germline V gene lookup returns CDR1 WNHNN and CDR2 SYGVQD (reference sequence). This CDR3 has 12 residues. The CDR3 DNA is TGCGCCAGCAGTGAGTCCAAGACTGAAGCTTTCTTT. Translating gives CASSESKTEAFF.

This chain uses TRBV30 with TRBJ2-1; maybe TRBD2 (6 bases). V was cut by 3 bases and J by 6 bases, with 18 bases left in between. The germline CDR1 and CDR2 sequences are GTSNPN and SVGIG (reference sequence). The CDR3 sequence is 15 residues long. CDR3 amino acids: CAWSYRGSLGNEQFF. In nucleotides, the CDR3 is TGTGCCTGGAGCTATCGGGGGAGCCTCGGCAATGAGCAGTTCTTC.

The chain's CDR3 is CAISVEPSPPGEQYF. CDR3 DNA: TGTGCCATCAGTGTGGAGCCGTCTCCCCCGGGGGAGCAGTACTTC. This chain links TRBV10-3 with TRBJ2-7, with D maybe TRBD2 (5 bases). CDR3 length: 15 residues. Deletions cut 4 bases from V and 7 bases from J, with 20 bases between. CDR1 ENHRY and CDR2 SYGVKD come from the germline V gene.

This clone was seen once. The chain employs TRBV18 and TRBJ2-3; 7 nucleotides agree with TRBD2. The junction had 8 bases not matched to a gene; V was cut back by 1 base and J by 7 bases. Germline CDR1 is KGHSH and CDR2 is LQKENI. There are 15 residues in the CDR3. The CDR3 DNA follows: TGTGCCAGCTCACCACTAGCGGGCTCGACAAATACGCAGTATTTT. Its protein is CASSPLAGSTNTQYF.

V and J are TRBV7-2 and TRBJ2-1; 10 bases line up with TRBD2. This CDR3 spans 15 amino acids. Losses at the gene ends were 5 bases for V and 8 bases for J; bases not matched to a gene: 9. Germline CDR1 is SGHTA and CDR2 is FQGNSA. The CDR3 is CASSDWGLAGDEQFF. Here the CDR3 DNA reads TGTGCCAGCAGCGATTGGGGCCTAGCGGGAGATGAGCAGTTCTTC.

The V and J genes are TRBV10-3 and TRBJ2-5; 12 nucleotides match TRBD2. The germline V gene has CDR1 ENHRY and CDR2 SYGVKD. Trimming took 3 bases from V and 7 from J; bases not matched to a gene: 6. The CDR3 has 15 amino acids. The CDR3 DNA is TGTGCCATCAGTGAACTAGCGGGGGGACGAGGGACCCAGTACTTC. Its protein is CAISELAGGRGTQYF.

The chain recombines TRBV27 with TRBJ2-7; D is uncertain. The CDR3 length is 15 residues. V gave up 0 bases and J gave up 1 base, with 10 bases separating them. Germline V CDR1 and CDR2: MNHEY, SMNVEV (reference sequence). The CDR3 region is CASSLSTLGSYEQYF. The CDR3 DNA reads as TGTGCCAGCAGTTTATCGACCTTGGGGTCCTACGAGCAGTACTTC.

The J gene is TRBJ1-2, the V gene TRBV5-4; 7 nucleotides agree with TRBD1. V gave up 4 bases and J gave up 5 bases; unmatched junction bases: 8. Germline-derived CDR1 and CDR2 are SGHNT and YYREEE (reference sequence). The CDR3 has 14 residues. CDR3 region: CASSPSMGQYGYTF. The CDR3 coding sequence is TGTGCCAGCAGCCCATCGATGGGACAGTATGGCTACACCTTC. The full variable domain, its missing parts supplied by reference TRBV5-4 and TRBJ1-2, is ETGVTQSPTHLIKTRGQQVTLRCSSQSGHNTVSWYQQALGQGPQFIFQYYREEENGRGNFPPRFSGLQFPNYSSELNVNALELDDSALYLCASSPSMGQYGYTFGSGTRLTVV.

V is TRBV7-2 and J is TRBJ1-1; 7 bases agree with TRBD1. The CDR3 loop spans 16 amino acids. Trimming at V came to 0 bases and at J to 5 bases, leaving 9 bases not matched to a gene. CDR1 is SGHTA, CDR2 FQGNSA, per germline. CDR3 sequence reads: CASSLATGTGGTEAFF. In nucleotides, the CDR3 is TGTGCCAGCAGCTTAGCGACAGGGACGGGTGGAACTGAAGCTTTCTTT.

The chain combines TRBV2 with TRBJ1-1, with D maybe TRBD1 (5 bases). V lost 11 bases to trimming and J lost 2 bases, with 15 bases between them. The germline CDR1 and CDR2 sequences are SNHLY and FYNNEI. The CDR3 is made up of 13 amino acids. The CDR3 region is CAGRGLRNTEAFF. CDR3 sequence (DNA): TGTGCCGGCCGGGGCCTGAGAAACACTGAAGCTTTCTTT.

The chain links TRBV2 to TRBJ2-7, with 8 bases fitting TRBD2. The CDR3 runs 12 residues. Germline V gives CDR1 SNHLY, CDR2 FYNNEI. The J segment lost 2 bases and the V segment lost 7 bases, leaving 1 base of the junction unmatched. This CDR3 reads CASNSGAYEQYF. Here the CDR3 DNA reads TGTGCCAGCAATAGCGGGGCCTACGAGCAGTACTTC.

The chain links TRBV30 to TRBJ1-1; D is unresolved. The germline gives CDR1 GTSNPN, CDR2 SVGIG (reference sequence). Trimming shortened V by 7 bases and J by 1 base, and 7 bases separated the two germline ends. The CDR3 consists of 11 residues. CDR3 nucleotides: TGTGCCTCGCGACAGAACACTGAAGCTTTCTTT. This gives the protein CASRQNTEAFF. Variable domain in full (rest from reference TRBV30 and TRBJ1-1): SQTIHQWPATLVQPVGSPLSLECTVEGTSNPNLYWYRQAAGRGLQLLFYSVGIGQISSEVPQNLSASRPQDRQFILSSKKLLLSDSGFYLCASRQNTEAFFGQGTRLTVV.

The chain has TRBV11-2 and TRBJ2-1; TRBD2 agrees at 15 bases. V was pared by 4 bases and J by 8 bases, with 15 bases of the junction left unmatched. The CDR3 sequence is 19 residues long. Germline CDR1 and CDR2: SGHAT and FQNNGV. CDR3 coding DNA: TGTGCCAGCAGCTCGCTCGGACTAGCGGGGGGGCCTATCCGCGATGAGCAGTTCTTC. Amino acid sequence: CASSSLGLAGGPIRDEQFF.

The J gene is TRBJ2-1, the V gene TRBV15; no clear D. The V end was cut by 7 bases, the J end by 0 bases, with 16 bases between. The CDR3 totals 16 residues. Germline CDR1 and CDR2: LNHNV and YYDKDF (reference sequence). In DNA, the CDR3 is TGTGCCACCACCACCGCGAGTATCAGCTCCTACAATGAGCAGTTCTTC. This encodes CATTTASISSYNEQFF.

The J gene is TRBJ2-3, the V gene TRBV5-1; possible D gene TRBD2, 5 bases. Trimming cost V 0 bases and J 4 bases, with 9 bases left between them. CDR1 and CDR2 (germline): SGHRS, YFSETQ. CDR3 length: 14 amino acids. CDR3 in DNA: TGCGCCAGCAGCTTGGAGGGAGTTGCAGATACGCAGTATTTT. Translation gives CASSLEGVADTQYF.